The 30 T cell receptor beta chains presented below share a single source sample, sequenced in a study of blood T cells in healthy people across ages. Together with a sample-barcoded 5' primer, a J-beta primer mix was included in a second PCR lasting about 7 to 11 cycles. TCRdb processed the 5' RACE reads anew with MiXCR; each CDR3 protein has one entry. The sample consists of 1.8 million or so distinct CDR3 sequences, roughly 43% of them appearing once. Material for sequencing was blood. These receptors came from a human donor in good health.

The chain recombines TRBV5-1 with TRBJ2-1; 10 nucleotides match TRBD1. Germline V gene data show CDR1 as SGHRS and CDR2 as YFSETQ. The trim removed 6 bases at V and 7 bases at J, leaving 4 bases unmatched. This CDR3 is 13 amino acids long. This CDR3 is CASTVDRGNEQFF. CDR3 coding DNA: TGCGCCAGCACAGTGGACAGGGGGAATGAGCAGTTCTTC.

This chain connects TRBV7-2 to TRBJ1-2, with D possibly being TRBD1 (5 bases). Trimming took 1 base from V and 8 from J, leaving 23 bases between them. Per the germline V gene, CDR1 is SGHTA and CDR2 is FQGNSA. CDR3 length: 17 amino acids. This CDR3 reads CASSLGSGPKRGIGYTF. CDR3 nucleotide sequence: TGTGCCAGCAGCTTAGGGTCGGGACCGAAAAGAGGTATAGGCTACACCTTC.

The rearrangement uses TRBV11-3 and TRBJ2-1, with 7 positions matching TRBD1. V lost 2 bases to trimming and J lost 8 bases; unmatched junction nucleotides: 6. Germline CDR1 reads SGHNT; CDR2 reads YENEEA. This CDR3 region has 14 residues. The CDR3 sequence is CASSLPTGIDEQFF. CDR3 sequence (DNA): TGTGCCAGCAGCTTACCGACAGGGATCGATGAGCAGTTCTTC.

In its sample, this clonotype was seen a few times. This chain connects TRBV5-6 to TRBJ2-1, with no clear D. Trimming pared 2 bases from V and 12 bases from J, leaving 18 bases between. Germline V gives CDR1 SGHDT, CDR2 YYEEEE. This CDR3 comprises 14 residues. CDR3 coding DNA: TGTGCCAGCAGCTTTTCATCGGGTCCCCGTCGGCAGTTCTTC. Protein sequence: CASSFSSGPRRQFF. The full variable domain, completed using reference TRBV5-6 and TRBJ2-1, is DAGVTQSPTHLIKTRGQQVTLRCSPKSGHDTVSWYQQALGQGPQFIFQYYEEEERQRGNFPDRFSGHQFPNYSSELNVNALLLGDSALYLCASSFSSGPRRQFFGPGTRLTVL.

This chain uses TRBV20-1 with TRBJ2-1; 9 nucleotides line up with TRBD2. V lost 0 bases and J lost 4; bases outside the gene matches: 7. The CDR3 is 16 residues long. The germline V gene has CDR1 DFQATT and CDR2 SNEGSKA (reference sequence). CDR3 sequence: CSARDQTSGNYNEQFF. CDR3 nucleotides: TGCAGTGCTAGAGACCAGACTAGCGGAAATTACAATGAGCAGTTCTTC.

The chain uses TRBV29-1 and TRBJ1-1; unclear D gene. Germline loops: CDR1 SQVTM, CDR2 ANQGSEA. The CDR3 spans 12 residues. The V end lost 4 bases, the J end lost 0 bases, and 6 bases lay between the germline ends. In nucleotides, the CDR3 is TGCAGCGTTGCCCCCTTGAACACTGAAGCTTTCTTT. Amino acids: CSVAPLNTEAFF.

CDR3 region: CASSPSRDSNSDEQYF. The DNA for the CDR3 is TGTGCCAGCAGCCCAAGCCGGGACTCCAATTCGGACGAGCAGTACTTC. The chain links TRBV28 to TRBJ2-7; the D gene is possibly TRBD2 (6 bases). The V and J ends lost 6 bases and 5 bases respectively, with 23 bases between them. This CDR3 comprises 16 residues. Germline V gene data show CDR1 as MDHEN and CDR2 as SYDVKM.

This clonotype was detected a few times. The DNA of the CDR3 is TGCAGTGCTAGAGATTTTTCCTCTGCAGATACGCAGTATTTT. It encodes CSARDFSSADTQYF. The rearrangement links TRBV20-1 to TRBJ2-3; D uncertain. In germline, CDR1 is DFQATT, CDR2 SNEGSKA (reference sequence). The CDR3 sequence is 14 residues long. The V end was cut by 0 bases, the J end by 4 bases, with 11 bases between.

The chain joins TRBV25-1 to TRBJ2-1, with a tentative D call TRBD2 (6 bases). The CDR3 runs 16 residues. Trimming shortened V by 1 base and J by 10 bases, and 20 bases separated the two germline ends. The germline V gene has CDR1 MGHDK and CDR2 SYGVNS. CDR3 sequence (DNA): TGTGCCAGCAGTGAATTTTTTGTGGACTACAAGGAGGAGCAGTTCTTC. Its translation: CASSEFFVDYKEEQFF.

Comment on this clonotype: This could be a read error, since a much larger clone is one nucleotide away. The genes are TRBV7-8 and TRBJ2-1, with D possibly matching TRBD2 (6 bases). The CDR3 runs to 15 residues. Germline values: CDR1 SGHVS, CDR2 FQNEAQ. Trimming pared 4 bases from V and 6 bases from J, leaving 16 bases between. The CDR3 is CASSSPGTGCNEQFF. The DNA of the CDR3 is TGTGCCAGCAGCTCCCCCGGGACTGGCTGCAATGAGCAGTTCTTC.

This clonotype turned up a few times. This chain links TRBV10-3 with TRBJ1-1, with TRBD1 matching 12 bases. The CDR3 consists of 14 residues. CDR1 and CDR2 from the germline V gene are ENHRY and SYGVKD. Unmatched junction bases numbered 11, after V lost 6 bases and J lost 12 bases. The CDR3 region is CAIRSPGTGGRTFF. The CDR3 DNA is TGTGCCATCAGGTCGCCCGGGACAGGGGGCCGGACTTTCTTT.

This chain uses TRBV20-1 with TRBJ2-1; weak D call: TRBD1 (6 bases). Germline assignment: CDR1 DFQATT and CDR2 SNEGSKA (reference sequence). The CDR3 is 12 amino acids. Deletions cut 3 bases from V and 7 bases from J, with 10 bases between. This CDR3 reads CSASYRANEQFF. The CDR3 nucleotides are TGCAGTGCTAGTTACAGGGCGAATGAGCAGTTCTTC.

The CDR3 coding sequence is TGCGCCAGCAGCTTGGAGACTAGCGGGGGATGGAATGAGCAGTTCTTC. Translation gives CASSLETSGGWNEQFF. The rearrangement links TRBV5-1 to TRBJ2-1, with TRBD2 identical over 12 bases. Germline CDR1 reads SGHRS; CDR2 reads YFSETQ. There are 16 residues in the CDR3. V was clipped by 0 bases and J by 7 bases; unmatched bases: 5.

This clonotype was counted only a few times. The chain couples TRBV28 to TRBJ2-1; 16 nucleotides line up with TRBD2. V gave up 4 bases and J gave up 6 bases; unmatched junction bases: 6. This CDR3 spans 17 amino acids. Germline CDR1 reads MDHEN; CDR2 reads SYDVKM. CDR3 bases: TGTGCCAGCAGTTCCTGGGGACTAGCGGGGGGGACCAATGAGCAGTTCTTC. Amino acids: CASSSWGLAGGTNEQFF.

The rearrangement uses TRBV5-1 and TRBJ2-1; 10 positions agree with TRBD2. CDR3 length equals 18 residues. CDR1 is SGHRS and CDR2 is YFSETQ in the germline V gene. The V gene end was trimmed by 3 bases and the J gene end by 0 bases; junction bases not matched to a gene: 9. In nucleotides, the CDR3 is TGCGCCAGCAGCTCCCGAACTAGCGGGGCCAGCTCCTACAATGAGCAGTTCTTC. It specifies CASSSRTSGASSYNEQFF.

This clonotype has just a few counts. The genes are TRBV11-1 and TRBJ2-3, with D possibly matching TRBD2 (7 bases). V lost 5 bases, J lost 1 base, and 16 bases lay in between. The CDR3 covers 16 residues. The germline V gene encodes CDR1 SGHAT and CDR2 FQDESV (reference sequence). The CDR3 here is CASSRSGGPGTDTQYF. The CDR3 DNA sequence: TGTGCCAGCAGCCGTTCGGGGGGCCCAGGCACAGATACGCAGTATTTT.

This clonotype was detected a few times. The V gene is TRBV9, the J gene TRBJ1-2; D uncertain. V lost 6 bases and J lost 2, with 8 bases in between. The CDR3 loop spans 12 amino acids. The germline gives CDR1 SGDLS, CDR2 YYNGEE. CDR3 nucleotides: TGTGCCAGCAACCGGGGAAACTATGGCTACACCTTC. Translation gives CASNRGNYGYTF.

This clonotype was found a few times. Possible read error: a much larger clone is one base away. The J gene is TRBJ2-4, the V gene TRBV7-3; 9 bases fit TRBD2. The last part of the DNA fits TRBJ2-7 better; the J call may be wrong. Looked up from germline, CDR1 is SGHTA and CDR2 is FQGTGA. The CDR3 sequence is 13 residues long. This CDR3 reads CASSLGLAHEQYF. CDR3 DNA sequence: TGTGCCAGCAGCTTGGGACTAGCCCACGAGCAGTACTTC.

This chain uses TRBV10-3 with TRBJ2-5; the match to TRBD2 covers 7 bases. The CDR3 is made up of 15 amino acids. The J segment lost 2 bases and the V segment lost 5 bases, leaving 8 bases of the junction unmatched. The germline CDR1 and CDR2 sequences are ENHRY and SYGVKD. Here the CDR3 reads CAISRSAGTQETQYF. The CDR3 DNA reads as TGTGCCATCAGTCGTTCAGCGGGGACTCAAGAGACCCAGTACTTC.

This clonotype was observed a few times. The chain has TRBV7-3 and TRBJ1-6; no clear D gene. The CDR3 consists of 15 residues. Germline V gives CDR1 SGHTA, CDR2 FQGTGA. The V and J ends lost 0 bases and 7 bases respectively, with 10 bases between them. The CDR3 nucleotides read TGTGCCAGCAGCTTAACCGGGGTTGGCAATTCACCCCTCCACTTT. It translates to CASSLTGVGNSPLHF. The full variable domain, with the rest looked up from reference TRBV7-3 and TRBJ1-6, is GAGVSQTPSNKVTEKGKYVELRCDPISGHTALYWYRQSLGQGPEFLIYFQGTGAADDSGLPNDRFFAVRPEGSVSTLKIQRTERGDSAVYLCASSLTGVGNSPLHFGNGTRLTVT.

This clonotype came up a few times. The rearrangement uses TRBV7-9 and TRBJ2-7, with TRBD2 matching over 13 bases. After removal of 10 bases from V and 0 bases from J, the junction contained 6 bases not matched to a gene. The CDR3 spans 15 residues. CDR1 SEHNR and CDR2 FQNEAQ come from the germline V gene (reference sequence). The CDR3 region has the DNA TGTGCCACAACACTAGCGGGGGGGACCTCCTACGAGCAGTACTTC. Translated: CATTLAGGTSYEQYF.

This clonotype was recorded many times. J is TRBJ1-2 and V is TRBV9, with TRBD1 matching 7 bases. Germline V gives CDR1 SGDLS, CDR2 YYNGEE. This CDR3 spans 14 amino acids. The junction had 3 bases not matched to a gene; V was cut back by 0 bases and J by 4 bases. Here the CDR3 DNA reads TGTGCCAGCAGCGTAGGACAGGGCACCTATGGCTACACCTTC. Translating it yields CASSVGQGTYGYTF.

The rearrangement joins TRBV7-2 to TRBJ2-7; the D is unclear. V was cut by 5 bases and J by 2 bases, with 13 bases left in between. This CDR3 spans 14 amino acids. Looked up from germline, CDR1 is SGHTA and CDR2 is FQGNSA. The CDR3 region is CASSLMATTYEQYF. For the CDR3, the DNA is TGTGCCAGCAGCCTGATGGCCACCACCTACGAGCAGTACTTC.

The V call is TRBV25-1, the J call TRBJ2-3, with D possibly TRBD1 on 6 matching bases. Trimming took off 2 bases at V and 2 bases at J, with 11 bases between the two ends. Germline V gene data show CDR1 as MGHDK and CDR2 as SYGVNS. The CDR3 extends over 15 amino acids. CDR3 DNA: TGTGCCAGCAGTGAAGGACAGATTCTCACAGATACGCAGTATTTT. It yields the protein CASSEGQILTDTQYF.

With regard to this clonotype: The junction does not match germline at one end; this may be a read error. The V gene is TRBV11-2, the J gene TRBJ2-5, with D tentatively TRBD1 (5 bases). The CDR3 totals 12 residues. From germline, CDR1 is SGHAT and CDR2 FQNNGV. The CDR3, as DNA: TGTGTCAGCAGCTTAGCAGGGGAGACCCAGTACTTC. Amino acid sequence: CVSSLAGETQYF.

This clonotype was observed a few times. The chain has TRBV9 and TRBJ2-7; no definite D call. The CDR3 covers 15 residues. CDR1 is SGDLS and CDR2 is YYNGEE in the germline V gene. Trimming shortened V by 0 bases and J by 4 bases, and 14 bases separated the two germline ends. DNA of the CDR3: TGTGCCAGCAGCGTAGAAACGGCAGCAAGTTACGAGCAGTACTTC. This sequence encodes CASSVETAASYEQYF.

The CDR3 region is CASKVRGRDIYEQYF. The DNA for the CDR3 is TGTGCCAGCAAGGTCAGGGGGCGCGATATCTACGAGCAGTACTTC. J is TRBJ2-7 and V is TRBV2; 8 nucleotides agree with TRBD1. V shed 7 bases, J shed 3 bases, and the junction held 11 bases outside the gene matches. Germline CDR1 is SNHLY and CDR2 is FYNNEI. The CDR3 runs 15 residues.

This clonotype was seen a single time. The CDR3 sequence is CASSSTTPGGETQYF. The CDR3 nucleotides read TGTGCCAGCAGCTCCACGACCCCCGGGGGTGAGACCCAGTACTTC. This sequence joins TRBV7-7 and TRBJ2-5; possibly TRBD2 for D (6 bases). The CDR3 consists of 15 residues. CDR1 SSHAT and CDR2 FNYEAQ come from the germline V gene (reference sequence). V lost 4 bases and J lost 5, with 17 bases in between.

CDR3: CASSHLRQGNNSPLHF. The CDR3 DNA sequence: TGTGCCAGCAGCCACCTTAGACAGGGCAATAATTCACCCCTCCACTTT. The chain employs TRBV4-2 and TRBJ1-6, with 7 bases fitting TRBD1. J was trimmed by 5 bases and V by 3 bases; bases with no gene match: 7. The germline CDR1 and CDR2 sequences are LGHNA and YNFKEQ. The CDR3 contains 16 residues.

This rearrangement joins TRBV20-1 to TRBJ1-2; D remains unclear. The V end lost 3 bases, the J end lost 4 bases, and 18 bases lay between the germline ends. This CDR3 comprises 15 residues. Germline V gene data show CDR1 as DFQATT and CDR2 as SNEGSKA (reference sequence). CDR3 bases: TGCAGTGCTAGTAAGGTGGTTGGCAGAGTCTATGGCTACACCTTC. Translating it yields CSASKVVGRVYGYTF.